This TCR beta chain was retrieved from a study of blood T cell repertoires in COVID-19. Study background: Researchers got acute and convalescent COVID-19 samples from the United States, Italy and Spain. Sample material is recorded as cDNA or gDNA derived from T cells, B-cell-depleted T cells, or PBMCs.

In the original workflow: Reference gene primer amplification gave estimated nucleated cell counts. The assay was immunoSEQ multiplex PCR, and TCRdb's table has in-frame clones only and misses some. The V and J calls and clone size were taken over from that table, and D and trimming were inferred from the DNA. Here the sample spans roughly 43,000 clones, roughly 91% being singletons. The CDR3 has 16 residues. Germline CDR1 and CDR2: SGHNT and YYREEE (reference sequence). V lost 4 bases to trimming and J lost 3 bases; unmatched junction nucleotides: 9. The chain recombines TRBV5-4 with TRBJ2-7, with 11 positions matching TRBD1. This clonotype originated in a human donor in a cohort sampled during active COVID-19. Sequencing used peripheral blood. The CDR3 nucleotides are TGTGCCAGCAGCCCCCGATCCGGGACAGGGGGCTACGAGCAGTACTTC. It encodes CASSPRSGTGGYEQYF.